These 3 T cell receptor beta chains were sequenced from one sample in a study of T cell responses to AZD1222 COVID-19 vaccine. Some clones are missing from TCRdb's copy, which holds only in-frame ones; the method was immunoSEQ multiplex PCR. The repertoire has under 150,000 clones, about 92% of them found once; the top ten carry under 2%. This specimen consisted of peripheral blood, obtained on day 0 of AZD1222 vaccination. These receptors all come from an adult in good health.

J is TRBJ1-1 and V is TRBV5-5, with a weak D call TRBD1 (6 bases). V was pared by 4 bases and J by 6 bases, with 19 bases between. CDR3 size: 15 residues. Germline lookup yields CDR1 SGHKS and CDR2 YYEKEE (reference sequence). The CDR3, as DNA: TGTGCCAGCAGCCACCCATCCCCAGGGGACGCTGAAGCTTTCTTT. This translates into CASSHPSPGDAEAFF. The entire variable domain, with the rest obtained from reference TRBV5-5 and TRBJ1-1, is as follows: DAGVTQSPTHLIKTRGQQVTLRCSPISGHKSVSWYQQVLGQGPQFIFQYYEKEERGRGNFPDRFSARQFPNYSSELNVNALLLGDSALYLCASSHPSPGDAEAFFGQGTRLTVV.

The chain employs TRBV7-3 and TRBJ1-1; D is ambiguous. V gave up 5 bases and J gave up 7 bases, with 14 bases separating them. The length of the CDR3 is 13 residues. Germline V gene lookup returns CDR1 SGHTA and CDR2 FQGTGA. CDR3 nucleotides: TGTGCCAGCAGCCAGGATCGCAAACATGAAGCTTTCTTT. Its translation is CASSQDRKHEAFF.

CDR3 protein: CASSQGQGIGSPLHF. In DNA, the CDR3 is TGTGCCAGCTCCCAAGGACAGGGGATAGGTTCACCCCTCCACTTT. The genes are TRBV18 and TRBJ1-6; 9 nucleotides match TRBD1. CDR1 is KGHSH, CDR2 LQKENI, per germline. The junction had 9 bases not matched to a gene; V was cut back by 6 bases and J by 9 bases. The CDR3 contains 15 residues.